The 24 T cell receptor beta chains reported below all come from one sample, sequenced in a study of Tregs in tolerant kidney transplant recipients. The data were produced by immunoSEQ multiplex PCR, yet TCRdb's version contains in-frame clones alone and is incomplete. The data contain around 63,000 clones, 70% to 90% of them singletons. This specimen was Tregs from blood, taken before the transplant. The receptors were sampled from a human donor who received a combined kidney and bone marrow transplant.

This clone has a handful of counts. This chain links TRBV7-9 with TRBJ2-5, with D unclear. The CDR3 has 11 amino acids. The germline gives CDR1 SEHNR, CDR2 FQNEAQ (reference sequence). V was pared by 2 bases and J by 5 bases, with 3 bases between. CDR3 in DNA: TGTGCCAGCAGCTTATTGGAGACCCAGTACTTC. Translated, it gives CASSLLETQYF.

This clone has a single count. The CDR3 sequence: CASSLRAMNTEAFF. DNA for the CDR3: TGCGCCAGCAGCCTCCGGGCCATGAACACTGAAGCTTTCTTT. This rearrangement joins TRBV4-1 to TRBJ1-1; D gene uncertain. Germline V gene data show CDR1 as MGHRA and CDR2 as YSYEKL. V was shortened by 4 bases and J by 0 bases, with 9 bases between the two germline ends. The CDR3 contains 14 residues.

J is TRBJ2-2 and V is TRBV12-5; D is undetermined. Germline CDR1 LGHNT, CDR2 FRNRAP. The V and J ends lost 3 bases and 7 bases respectively, with 0 bases between them. The CDR3 loop spans 10 amino acids. The CDR3 DNA is TGTGCTAGTGGTTTCGGGGAGCTGTTTTTT. Its translation: CASGFGELFF.

The genes are TRBV6-5 and TRBJ1-2; D is undetermined. The CDR3 has 14 amino acids. The V end lost 2 bases, the J end lost 2 bases, and 9 bases lay between the germline ends. Germline CDR1 reads MNHEY; CDR2 reads SVGAGI. The CDR3 DNA reads as TGTGCCAGCAGTTACAAGGTCGGAAACTATGGCTACACCTTC. It specifies CASSYKVGNYGYTF.

V usage is TRBV5-1 and J usage is TRBJ2-5; 7 bases agree with TRBD1. V shed 3 bases and J 1 base; nucleotides not matched to a gene: 0. Germline V gives CDR1 SGHRS, CDR2 YFSETQ. The CDR3 is 13 amino acids. The chain's CDR3 is CASSWTGQETQYF. The CDR3 region has the DNA TGCGCCAGCAGCTGGACAGGCCAAGAGACCCAGTACTTC.

As to this clone: At one end, the junction sequence differs from germline, possibly due to a read error. This rearrangement joins TRBV5-4 to TRBJ2-7, with 11 positions matching TRBD2. The germline CDR1 and CDR2 sequences are SGHNT and YYREEE (reference sequence). This CDR3 comprises 14 residues. The CDR3 bases are TGTGCCAGCAGCTTGGGTAGTAGCGGGGGGGAGCCAAACTTC. The encoded protein is CASSLGSSGGEPNF.

This chain connects TRBV28 to TRBJ1-6; no reliable D call. This CDR3 has 12 amino acids. Trimming removed 5 bases from V and 9 bases from J, with 8 bases in between. Germline CDR1 MDHEN, CDR2 SYDVKM. The CDR3 protein is CASSRWGSPLHF. CDR3 nucleotides: TGTGCCAGCAGTCGCTGGGGTTCACCCCTCCACTTT.

V and J are TRBV18 and TRBJ1-3; tentative D call: TRBD1 (5 bases). The CDR3 length is 15 residues. V dropped 0 bases and J dropped 3 bases, with 9 bases sitting between them. Germline CDR1 and CDR2: KGHSH and LQKENI. This CDR3 is CASSPPGGDGNTIYF. CDR3 coding DNA: TGTGCCAGCTCACCACCGGGGGGAGATGGAAACACCATATATTTT. The variable domain in full, completed from reference TRBV18 and TRBJ1-3, reads NAGVMQNPRHLVRRRGQEARLRCSPMKGHSHVYWYRQLPEEGLKFMVYLQKENIIDESGMPKERFSAEFPKEGPSILRIQQVVRGDSAAYFCASSPPGGDGNTIYFGEGSWLTVV.

V and J are TRBV5-1 and TRBJ2-1; 13 nucleotides match TRBD2. The CDR3 consists of 16 residues. The germline V gene has CDR1 SGHRS and CDR2 YFSETQ. The junction had 7 bases not matched to a gene; V was cut back by 4 bases and J by 6 bases. The CDR3 spells CASSVLAGGPSNEQFF. The CDR3 bases are TGCGCCAGCAGCGTACTAGCGGGGGGGCCCTCCAATGAGCAGTTCTTC.

The rearrangement links TRBV7-8 to TRBJ1-1; possible D gene TRBD1, 6 bases. CDR3 length equals 16 residues. V shed 1 base and J shed 0 bases, with 12 bases lying between them. The germline V gene encodes CDR1 SGHVS and CDR2 FQNEAQ. The CDR3 region has the DNA TGTGCCAGCAGCTTAGAAGGGACAAAAGTGAACACTGAAGCTTTCTTT. Amino acid sequence: CASSLEGTKVNTEAFF. Looking up the rest from reference TRBV7-8 and TRBJ1-1 gives the full variable domain: GAGVSQSPRYKVAKRGQDVALRCDPISGHVSLFWYQQALGQGPEFLTYFQNEAQLDKSGLPSDRFFAERPEGSVSTLKIQRTQQEDSAVYLCASSLEGTKVNTEAFFGQGTRLTVV.

This clone has just one count. The sample carries other DNA sequences with the same CDR3. The V gene is TRBV6-1, the J gene TRBJ1-3; no definite D call. From germline, CDR1 is MNHNS and CDR2 SASEGT. V shed 1 base and J shed 4 bases, with 11 bases lying between them. CDR3 length: 15 amino acids. The CDR3 spells CASSEGAAIGNTIYF. Written as DNA, the CDR3 is TGTGCCAGCAGTGAAGGAGCAGCGATAGGAAACACCATATATTTT.

V and J are TRBV6-5 and TRBJ2-7; D gene uncertain. V was pared by 1 base and J by 6 bases, with 4 bases between. This CDR3 is built from 11 residues. Germline V gene sequence: CDR1 MNHEY, CDR2 SVGAGI. CDR3 protein: CASSYFSEQYF. DNA of the CDR3: TGTGCCAGCAGTTACTTTTCCGAGCAGTACTTC.

The rearrangement uses TRBV27 and TRBJ2-7, with 12 positions matching TRBD2. The CDR3 length is 14 residues. Trimming removed 4 bases from V and 8 bases from J; junction bases left unmatched: 6. Germline CDR1 and CDR2: MNHEY and SMNVEV (reference sequence). The chain's CDR3 is CASSYRLAGAQQYF. DNA for the CDR3: TGTGCCAGCAGTTACCGACTAGCGGGGGCTCAGCAGTACTTC.

The genes are TRBV10-2 and TRBJ1-6, with a possible D match to TRBD1 (5 bases). The CDR3 runs to 12 residues. Trimming shortened V by 8 bases and J by 13 bases, and 15 bases separated the two germline ends. Germline lookup yields CDR1 WSHSY and CDR2 SAAADI. This CDR3 reads CASFGGLGPLHF. The CDR3 DNA is TGCGCCAGCTTCGGGGGTCTGGGGCCCCTCCACTTT.

The chain recombines TRBV6-5 with TRBJ1-1; 8 bases are a match to TRBD1. Germline CDR1 is MNHEY and CDR2 is SVGAGI. With 0 bases clipped from V and 4 bases from J, the junction kept 4 bases outside the gene matches. This CDR3 is built from 15 residues. Here the CDR3 reads CASSYSRGLVTEAFF. As DNA, the CDR3 is TGTGCCAGCAGTTACTCCAGGGGGCTGGTCACTGAAGCTTTCTTT.

The V call is TRBV6-6, the J call TRBJ1-1; D not certain. The CDR3 spans 12 residues. Trimming left V 6 bases short and J 4 bases short, with 9 bases between. The germline V gene has CDR1 MNHNY and CDR2 SVGAGI (reference sequence). This chain's CDR3 is CASRRTGTEAFF. The CDR3, as DNA: TGTGCCAGCAGACGGACGGGCACTGAAGCTTTCTTT.

V and J are TRBV5-4 and TRBJ2-5; TRBD2 aligns across 15 bases. Per germline, CDR1 SGHNT and CDR2 YYREEE (reference sequence). J lost 4 bases, V lost 4 bases, and 5 bases had no gene match. This CDR3 is 16 amino acids long. As DNA, the CDR3 is TGTGCCAGCAGCCCAGGGACTAGCGGGAGGTTAGAGACCCAGTACTTC. Protein sequence: CASSPGTSGRLETQYF.

This clone was counted a single time. One base separates it from a far larger clone, so it is likely a read error. V and J are TRBV7-9 and TRBJ1-1; D is ambiguous. The CDR3 has 14 amino acids. Germline V gene lookup returns CDR1 SEHNR and CDR2 FQNEAQ (reference sequence). CDR3 in DNA: TGTGCCAGCATCTTAATGGGAGCGGACACTGAAGCTTTCTTT. It codes for CASILMGADTEAFF.

CDR3 DNA sequence: TGTGCCAGCAGCTTCGCCAGTACCTACGAGCAGTACTTC. Translation: CASSFASTYEQYF. The chain has TRBV5-6 and TRBJ2-7; D remains unclear. CDR3 length equals 13 residues. Trimming cost V 2 bases and J 2 bases, with 8 bases left between them. Per germline, CDR1 SGHDT and CDR2 YYEEEE.

This clone appeared a few times. V is TRBV2 and J is TRBJ1-2; 11 bases are shared with TRBD1. Per the germline V gene, CDR1 is SNHLY and CDR2 is FYNNEI. Germline trimming cut 5 bases from V and 8 bases from J; bases unmatched to any gene: 7. The CDR3 covers 14 residues. CDR3 region: CASSQTGTGGGYTF. The CDR3 DNA sequence: TGTGCCAGCAGTCAAACCGGGACAGGGGGGGGCTACACCTTC.

The V call is TRBV5-6, the J call TRBJ1-1, with 10 bases lining up with TRBD1. From germline, CDR1 is SGHDT and CDR2 YYEEEE. The V gene end was trimmed by 2 bases and the J gene end by 0 bases; junction bases not matched to a gene: 4. The CDR3 totals 16 residues. CDR3 sequence reads: CASSLLTGGLNTEAFF. The CDR3, as DNA: TGTGCCAGCAGCTTACTGACAGGGGGCTTGAACACTGAAGCTTTCTTT.

The chain employs TRBV11-3 and TRBJ2-3; D is undetermined. This CDR3 contains 13 residues. The germline gives CDR1 SGHNT, CDR2 YENEEA. Trimming stripped 5 bases from V and 3 bases from J, with 9 bases between. In nucleotides, the CDR3 is TGTGCCAGCAGCGCCCCTCCAACAGATACGCAGTATTTT. The encoded protein is CASSAPPTDTQYF. The whole variable domain, remainder taken from reference TRBV11-3 and TRBJ2-3, is EAGVVQSPRYKIIEKKQPVAFWCNPISGHNTLYWYLQNLGQGPELLIRYENEEAVDDSQLPKDRFSAERLKGVDSTLKIQPAELGDSAVYLCASSAPPTDTQYFGPGTRLTVL.

This rearrangement joins TRBV19 to TRBJ1-1; TRBD1 might be the D (5 bases). The CDR3 length is 14 residues. V was trimmed by 5 bases and J by 1 base, leaving 11 bases between them. Germline CDR1 and CDR2: LNHDA and SQIVND (reference sequence). The DNA for the CDR3 is TGTGCCAGTAGTGCGTATACAGGGAACACTGAAGCTTTCTTT. Protein sequence: CASSAYTGNTEAFF. Drawing the rest from reference TRBV19 and TRBJ1-1, the complete variable domain is DGGITQSPKYLFRKEGQNVTLSCEQNLNHDAMYWYRQDPGQGLRLIYYSQIVNDFQKGDIAEGYSVSREKKESFPLTVTSAQKNPTAFYLCASSAYTGNTEAFFGQGTRLTVV.

The chain carries TRBV6-1 and TRBJ2-7; no definite D call. V was shortened by 3 bases and J by 1 base, with 7 bases between the two germline ends. This CDR3 region has 13 residues. Germline CDR1 MNHNS, CDR2 SASEGT. For the CDR3, the DNA is TGTGCCAGCAGTGAGGCAAGATCCTACGAGCAGTACTTC. This gives the protein CASSEARSYEQYF.